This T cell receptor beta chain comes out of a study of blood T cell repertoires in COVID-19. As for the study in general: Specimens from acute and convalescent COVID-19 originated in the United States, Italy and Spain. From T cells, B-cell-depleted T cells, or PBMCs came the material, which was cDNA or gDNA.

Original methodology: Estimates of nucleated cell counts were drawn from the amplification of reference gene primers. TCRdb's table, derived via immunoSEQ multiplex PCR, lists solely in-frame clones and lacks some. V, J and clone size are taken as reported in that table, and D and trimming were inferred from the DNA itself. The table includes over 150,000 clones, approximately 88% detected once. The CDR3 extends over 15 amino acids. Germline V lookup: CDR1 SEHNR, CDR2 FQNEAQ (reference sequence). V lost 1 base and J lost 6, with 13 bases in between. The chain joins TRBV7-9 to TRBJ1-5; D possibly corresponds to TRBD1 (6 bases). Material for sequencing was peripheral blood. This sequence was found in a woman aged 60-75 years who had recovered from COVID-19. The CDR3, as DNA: TGTGCCAGCAGCTTAGGACAGGCAGGCTCTCAGCCCCAGCATTTT. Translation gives CASSLGQAGSQPQHF.